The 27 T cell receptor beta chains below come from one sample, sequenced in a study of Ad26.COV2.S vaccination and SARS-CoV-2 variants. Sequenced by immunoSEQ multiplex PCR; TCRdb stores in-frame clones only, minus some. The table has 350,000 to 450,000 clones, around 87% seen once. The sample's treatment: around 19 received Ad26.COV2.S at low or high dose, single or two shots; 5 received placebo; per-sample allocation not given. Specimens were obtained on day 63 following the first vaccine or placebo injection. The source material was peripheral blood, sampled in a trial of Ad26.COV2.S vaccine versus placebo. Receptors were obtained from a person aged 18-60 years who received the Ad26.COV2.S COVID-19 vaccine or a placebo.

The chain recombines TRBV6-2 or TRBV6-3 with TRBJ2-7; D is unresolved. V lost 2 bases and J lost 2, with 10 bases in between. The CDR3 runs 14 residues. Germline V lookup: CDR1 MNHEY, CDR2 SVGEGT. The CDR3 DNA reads TGTGCCAGCAGTTACAGGGAAGGGCCCTACGAGCAGTACTTC. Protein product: CASSYREGPYEQYF.

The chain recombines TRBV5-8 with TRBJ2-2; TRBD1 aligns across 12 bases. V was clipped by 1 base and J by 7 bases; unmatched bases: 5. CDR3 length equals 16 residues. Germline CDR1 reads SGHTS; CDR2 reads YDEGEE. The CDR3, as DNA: TGTGCCAGCAGCTTGTTCGGGACAGGGGGCTTCGGGGAGCTGTTTTTT. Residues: CASSLFGTGGFGELFF.

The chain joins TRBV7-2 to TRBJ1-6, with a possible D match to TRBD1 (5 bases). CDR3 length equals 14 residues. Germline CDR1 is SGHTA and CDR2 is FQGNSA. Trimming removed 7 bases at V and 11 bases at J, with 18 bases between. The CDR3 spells CASTRRGREAPLHF. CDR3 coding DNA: TGTGCCAGCACCCGTAGGGGCAGGGAAGCACCCCTCCACTTT.

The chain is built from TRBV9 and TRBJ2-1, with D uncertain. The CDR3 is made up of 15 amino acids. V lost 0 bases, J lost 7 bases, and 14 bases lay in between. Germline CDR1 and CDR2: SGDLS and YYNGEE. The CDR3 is CASSVGAGSQNEQFF. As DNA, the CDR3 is TGTGCCAGCAGCGTAGGGGCAGGTAGCCAAAATGAGCAGTTCTTC.

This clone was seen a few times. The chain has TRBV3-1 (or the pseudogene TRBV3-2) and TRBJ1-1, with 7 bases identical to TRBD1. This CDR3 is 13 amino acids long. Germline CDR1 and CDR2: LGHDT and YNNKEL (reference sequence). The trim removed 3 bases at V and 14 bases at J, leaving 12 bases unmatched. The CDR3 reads CASSQGTVARCFF. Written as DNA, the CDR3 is TGTGCCAGCAGCCAGGGGACAGTGGCCCGGTGCTTCTTT.

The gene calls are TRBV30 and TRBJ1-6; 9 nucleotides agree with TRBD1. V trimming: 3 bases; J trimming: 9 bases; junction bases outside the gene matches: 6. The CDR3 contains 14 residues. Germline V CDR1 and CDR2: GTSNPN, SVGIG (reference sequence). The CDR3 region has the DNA TGTGCCTGGAGGACAGGGGGAGGTAGTTCACCCCTCCACTTT. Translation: CAWRTGGGSSPLHF.

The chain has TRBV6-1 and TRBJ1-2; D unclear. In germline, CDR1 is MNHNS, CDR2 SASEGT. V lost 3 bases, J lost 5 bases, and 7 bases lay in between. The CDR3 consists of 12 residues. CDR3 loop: CASSEGRYGYTF. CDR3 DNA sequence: TGTGCCAGCAGTGAGGGAAGGTATGGCTACACCTTC.

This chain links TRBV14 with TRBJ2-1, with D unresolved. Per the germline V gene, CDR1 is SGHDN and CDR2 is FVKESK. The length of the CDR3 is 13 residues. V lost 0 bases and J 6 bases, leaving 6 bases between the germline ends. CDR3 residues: CASSQEWGNEQFF. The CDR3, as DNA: TGTGCCAGCAGCCAAGAATGGGGCAATGAGCAGTTCTTC. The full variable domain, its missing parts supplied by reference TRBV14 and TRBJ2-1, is EAGVTQFPSHSVIEKGQTVTLRCDPISGHDNLYWYRRVMGKEIKFLLHFVKESKQDESGMPNNRFLAERTGGTYSTLKVQPAELEDSGVYFCASSQEWGNEQFFGPGTRLTVL.

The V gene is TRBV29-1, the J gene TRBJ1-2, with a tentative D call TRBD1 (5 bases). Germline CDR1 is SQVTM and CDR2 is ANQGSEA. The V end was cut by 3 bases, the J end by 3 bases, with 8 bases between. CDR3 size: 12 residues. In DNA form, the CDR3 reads TGCAGCGTTGACCAGGGTTACTATGGCTACACCTTC. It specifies CSVDQGYYGYTF.

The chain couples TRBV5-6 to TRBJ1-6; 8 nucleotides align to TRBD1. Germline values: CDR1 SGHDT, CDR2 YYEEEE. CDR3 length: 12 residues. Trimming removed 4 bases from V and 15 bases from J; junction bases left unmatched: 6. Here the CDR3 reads CASSPDRANLHF. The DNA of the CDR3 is TGTGCCAGCAGCCCGGACAGGGCCAACCTCCACTTT.

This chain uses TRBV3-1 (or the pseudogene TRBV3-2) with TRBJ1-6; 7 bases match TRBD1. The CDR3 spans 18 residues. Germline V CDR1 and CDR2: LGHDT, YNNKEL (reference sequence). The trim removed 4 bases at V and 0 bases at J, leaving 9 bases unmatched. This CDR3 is CASSPDRNRFSYNSPLHF. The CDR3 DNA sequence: TGTGCCAGCAGCCCGGACAGGAATAGGTTCTCCTATAATTCACCCCTCCACTTT.

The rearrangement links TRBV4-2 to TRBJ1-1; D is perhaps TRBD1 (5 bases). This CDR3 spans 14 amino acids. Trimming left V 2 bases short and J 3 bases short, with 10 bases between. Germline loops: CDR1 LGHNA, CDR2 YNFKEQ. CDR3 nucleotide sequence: TGTGCCAGCAGCCAATTACAGGAATACACTGAAGCTTTCTTT. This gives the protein CASSQLQEYTEAFF.

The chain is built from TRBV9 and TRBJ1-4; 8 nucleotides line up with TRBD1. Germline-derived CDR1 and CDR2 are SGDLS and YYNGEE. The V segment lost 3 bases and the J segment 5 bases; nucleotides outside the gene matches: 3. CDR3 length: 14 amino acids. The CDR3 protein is CASSAWDRNEKLFF. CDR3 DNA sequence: TGTGCCAGCAGCGCCTGGGACAGGAATGAAAAACTGTTTTTT.

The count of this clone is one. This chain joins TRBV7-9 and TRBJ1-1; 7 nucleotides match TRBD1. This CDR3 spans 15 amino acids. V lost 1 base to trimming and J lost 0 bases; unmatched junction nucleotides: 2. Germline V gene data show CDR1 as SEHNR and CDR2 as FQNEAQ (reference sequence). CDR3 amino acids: CASSLGQGMNTEAFF. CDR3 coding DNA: TGTGCCAGCAGCTTAGGACAGGGCATGAACACTGAAGCTTTCTTT.

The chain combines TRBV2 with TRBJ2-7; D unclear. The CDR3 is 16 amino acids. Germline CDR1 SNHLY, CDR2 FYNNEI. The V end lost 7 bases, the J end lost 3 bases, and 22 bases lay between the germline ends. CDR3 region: CASTDLPGVGYYEQYF. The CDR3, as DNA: TGTGCCAGCACTGACCTCCCTGGTGTCGGTTACTACGAGCAGTACTTC.

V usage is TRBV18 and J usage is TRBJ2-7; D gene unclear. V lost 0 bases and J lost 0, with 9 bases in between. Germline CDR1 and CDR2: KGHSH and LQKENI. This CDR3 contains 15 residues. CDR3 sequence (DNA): TGTGCCAGCTCACCACCGACACGAAGCTCCTACGAGCAGTACTTC. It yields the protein CASSPPTRSSYEQYF.

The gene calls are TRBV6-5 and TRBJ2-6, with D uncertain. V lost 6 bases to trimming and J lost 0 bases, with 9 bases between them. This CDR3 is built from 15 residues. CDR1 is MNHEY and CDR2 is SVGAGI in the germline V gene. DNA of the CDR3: TGTGCCAGCAGGCGAGATAGCTCTGGGGCCAACGTCCTGACTTTC. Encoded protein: CASRRDSSGANVLTF.

CDR3 loop: CASSITGGTDTQYF. CDR3 nucleotides: TGCGCCAGCAGCATTACAGGGGGCACAGATACGCAGTATTTT. The chain couples TRBV5-1 to TRBJ2-3, with TRBD1 matching 7 bases. Germline CDR1 is SGHRS and CDR2 is YFSETQ. V lost 4 bases, J lost 1 base, and 3 bases stayed unmatched. The CDR3 runs to 14 residues.

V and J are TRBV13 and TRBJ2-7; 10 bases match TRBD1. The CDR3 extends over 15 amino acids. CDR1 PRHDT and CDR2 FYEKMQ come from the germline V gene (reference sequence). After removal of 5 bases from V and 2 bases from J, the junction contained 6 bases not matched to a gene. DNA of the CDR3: TGTGCCAGCAGCACTCGGGACAGGGGTCCCTACGAGCAGTACTTC. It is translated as CASSTRDRGPYEQYF. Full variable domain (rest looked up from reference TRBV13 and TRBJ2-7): AAGVIQSPRHLIKEKRETATLKCYPIPRHDTVYWYQQGPGQDPQFLISFYEKMQSDKGSIPDRFSAQQFSDYHSELNMSSLELGDSALYFCASSTRDRGPYEQYFGPGTRLTVT.

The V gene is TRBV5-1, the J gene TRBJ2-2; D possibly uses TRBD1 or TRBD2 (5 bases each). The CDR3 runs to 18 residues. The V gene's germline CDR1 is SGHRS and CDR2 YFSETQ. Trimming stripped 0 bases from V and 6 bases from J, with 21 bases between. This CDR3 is CASSLAGQGALGSGELFF. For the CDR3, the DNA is TGCGCCAGCAGCTTGGCGGGGCAGGGTGCCCTTGGATCCGGGGAGCTGTTTTTT.

The CDR3 loop reads CASSPLTGVGEKLFF. The CDR3 region has the DNA TGTGCCAGCTCACCACTGACAGGGGTTGGTGAAAAACTGTTTTTT. The chain carries TRBV18 and TRBJ1-4, with 8 bases fitting TRBD1. The CDR3 totals 15 residues. Germline V gene data show CDR1 as KGHSH and CDR2 as LQKENI. Trimming took 1 base from V and 7 from J; bases not matched to a gene: 5.

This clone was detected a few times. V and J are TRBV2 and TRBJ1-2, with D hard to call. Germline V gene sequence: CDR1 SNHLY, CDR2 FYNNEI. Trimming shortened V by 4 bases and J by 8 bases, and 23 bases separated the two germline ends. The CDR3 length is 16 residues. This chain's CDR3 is CASSGTLLPGFRGYTF. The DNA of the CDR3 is TGTGCCAGCAGTGGCACCCTACTCCCGGGATTCAGGGGCTACACCTTC.

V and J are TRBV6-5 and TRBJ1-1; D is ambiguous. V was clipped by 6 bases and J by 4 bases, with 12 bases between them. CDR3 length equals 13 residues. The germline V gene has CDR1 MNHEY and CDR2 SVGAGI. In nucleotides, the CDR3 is TGTGCCAGCAGCCTGGACGTTGGCACTGAAGCTTTCTTT. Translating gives CASSLDVGTEAFF.

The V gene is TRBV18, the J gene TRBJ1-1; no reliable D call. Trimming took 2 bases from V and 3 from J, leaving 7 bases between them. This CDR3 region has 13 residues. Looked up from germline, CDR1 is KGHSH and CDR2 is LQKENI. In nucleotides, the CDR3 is TGTGCCAGCTCACCAAGGGCAGACACTGAAGCTTTCTTT. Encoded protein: CASSPRADTEAFF.

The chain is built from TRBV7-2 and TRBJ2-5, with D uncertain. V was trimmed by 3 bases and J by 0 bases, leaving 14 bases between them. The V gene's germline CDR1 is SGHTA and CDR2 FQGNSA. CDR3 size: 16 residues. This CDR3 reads CASSFLGLEYQETQYF. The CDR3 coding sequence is TGTGCCAGCAGCTTTTTGGGCCTGGAGTACCAAGAGACCCAGTACTTC.

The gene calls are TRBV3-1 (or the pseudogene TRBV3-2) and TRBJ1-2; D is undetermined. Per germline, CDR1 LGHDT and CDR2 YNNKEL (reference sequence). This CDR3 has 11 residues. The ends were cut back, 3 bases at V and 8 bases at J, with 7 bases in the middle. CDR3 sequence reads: CASSQQHGYTF. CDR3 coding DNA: TGTGCCAGCAGCCAGCAACACGGCTACACCTTC.

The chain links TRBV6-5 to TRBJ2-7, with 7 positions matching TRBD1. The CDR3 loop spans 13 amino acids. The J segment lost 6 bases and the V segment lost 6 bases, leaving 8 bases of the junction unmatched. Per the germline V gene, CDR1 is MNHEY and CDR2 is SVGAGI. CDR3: CASSHQQGLEQYF. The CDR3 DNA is TGTGCCAGCAGCCACCAACAGGGGCTCGAGCAGTACTTC.